One and the same sample provided the 31 T cell receptor beta chains below, sequenced in a study of blood T cell repertoires in COVID-19. TCRdb's copy holds only in-frame clones and misses some; the assay was immunoSEQ multiplex PCR. The data hold under 250,000 clones, with about four fifths observed a single time. Sequencing was carried out using PBMCs or T cells enriched from blood (not recorded which). These TCRs come from a woman between 35 and 50 years old with acute COVID-19.

The chain couples TRBV18 to TRBJ1-2, with D unresolved. This CDR3 is built from 13 residues. The germline gives CDR1 KGHSH, CDR2 LQKENI. With 5 bases removed from V and 4 bases from J, the gap between germline ends came to 11 bases. As DNA, the CDR3 is TGTGCCAGCTCAATAGACACCCCCTATGGCTACACCTTC. Translation gives CASSIDTPYGYTF.

This CDR3 is CASSLPPSNQPQHF. Written as DNA, the CDR3 is TGTGCCAGCTCCCTCCCTCCTAGCAATCAGCCCCAGCATTTT. The V call is TRBV28, the J call TRBJ1-5; D uncertain. Between the trimmed V and J ends, which lost 8 bases and 0 bases, there was a span of 11 bases. Germline CDR1 and CDR2: MDHEN and SYDVKM. The CDR3 runs to 14 residues.

The rearrangement joins TRBV7-3 to TRBJ2-1; 9 nucleotides agree with TRBD2. V lost 1 base and J lost 7; bases outside the gene matches: 5. Germline CDR1 is SGHTA and CDR2 is FQGTGA. This CDR3 is built from 15 residues. CDR3 sequence reads: CASSLNSGRENEQFF. CDR3 sequence (DNA): TGTGCCAGCAGCTTAAATAGCGGGAGAGAAAATGAGCAGTTCTTC.

The chain couples TRBV7-2 to TRBJ1-5; 8 nucleotides align to TRBD1. The CDR3 runs to 13 residues. Germline CDR1 reads SGHTA; CDR2 reads FQGNSA. With V trimmed by 5 bases and J by 9 bases, 6 bases remained unmatched. The CDR3 DNA follows: TGTGCCAGCAGCGGACAGGGACCTGCGCCCCAGCATTTT. This translates into CASSGQGPAPQHF.

The chain joins TRBV7-9 to TRBJ2-1; D gene uncertain. V lost 5 bases to trimming and J lost 4 bases, with 18 bases between them. The CDR3 extends over 16 amino acids. CDR1 is SEHNR, CDR2 FQNEAQ, per germline (reference sequence). CDR3 DNA sequence: TGTGCCAGCAGCCCTGGAGCCTATCCCCCTTACAATGAGCAGTTCTTC. Residues: CASSPGAYPPYNEQFF.

This chain connects TRBV25-1 to TRBJ1-2; TRBD1 matches 10 bases. The V segment lost 3 bases and the J segment 4 bases; nucleotides outside the gene matches: 8. CDR1 MGHDK and CDR2 SYGVNS come from the germline V gene. The CDR3 loop spans 16 amino acids. The CDR3 spells CASSDQPTGGSYGYTF. In DNA form, the CDR3 reads TGTGCCAGCAGTGACCAACCGACAGGGGGCAGCTATGGCTACACCTTC.

The chain has TRBV12-3 or TRBV12-4 and TRBJ1-1, with a weak D call TRBD1 (5 bases). V was pared by 6 bases and J by 2 bases, with 10 bases between. This CDR3 has 13 residues. CDR3 amino acids: CASRGTGNTEAFF. For the CDR3, the DNA is TGTGCCAGCAGGGGTACAGGAAACACTGAAGCTTTCTTT.

This rearrangement joins TRBV2 to TRBJ1-3; 8 bases fit TRBD1. Trimming took 4 bases from V and 1 from J; bases not matched to a gene: 0. Germline values: CDR1 SNHLY, CDR2 FYNNEI. The CDR3 sequence is 14 residues long. The CDR3 nucleotides read TGTGCCAGCAGTGGGACAGGGTCTGGAAACACCATATATTTT. It translates to CASSGTGSGNTIYF.

The table lists this clone with a few counts. The chain recombines TRBV3-1 (or the pseudogene TRBV3-2) with TRBJ2-5; TRBD2 aligns across 11 bases. Trimming took 7 bases from V and 9 from J; bases not matched to a gene: 10. This CDR3 region has 14 residues. The V gene's germline CDR1 is LGHDT and CDR2 YNNKEL (reference sequence). The CDR3 region has the DNA TGTGCCAGCACTATCACTAGCGGGAGTCCGGCCCAGTACTTC. Protein: CASTITSGSPAQYF.

This chain connects TRBV3-1 (or the pseudogene TRBV3-2) to TRBJ1-1, with D possibly matching TRBD1 (5 bases). The V end lost 0 bases, the J end lost 5 bases, and 10 bases lay between the germline ends. This CDR3 region has 14 residues. Germline loops: CDR1 LGHDT, CDR2 YNNKEL (reference sequence). The DNA for the CDR3 is TGTGCCAGCAGCCAAGATCCCCGGGGGACTGAAGCTTTCTTT. Its translation is CASSQDPRGTEAFF.

This clone appeared once. CDR3 sequence reads: CASSYSFGYEQYF. DNA for the CDR3: TGTGCCAGCAGTTACTCGTTCGGCTACGAGCAGTACTTC. The chain carries TRBV6-5 and TRBJ2-7; no clear D. The CDR3 is 13 amino acids. V shed 0 bases and J shed 3 bases, with 6 bases lying between them. CDR1 is MNHEY, CDR2 SVGAGI, per germline.

The chain combines TRBV24-1 with TRBJ2-1; 9 bases are shared with TRBD2. Losses at the gene ends were 8 bases for V and 0 bases for J; bases not matched to a gene: 4. This CDR3 spans 15 amino acids. Per germline, CDR1 KGHDR and CDR2 SFDVKD. CDR3 coding DNA: TGTGCCACCAATAGCGGGAGTCACTCCTACAATGAGCAGTTCTTC. Encoded protein: CATNSGSHSYNEQFF.

The chain is built from TRBV5-1 and TRBJ1-2, with TRBD1 as a possible D gene (5 bases). Germline CDR1 and CDR2: SGHRS and YFSETQ. V was trimmed by 0 bases and J by 0 bases, leaving 6 bases between them. The CDR3 consists of 14 residues. CDR3 sequence (DNA): TGCGCCAGCAGCTTGGAGGGGTCTAACTATGGCTACACCTTC. It specifies CASSLEGSNYGYTF.

The chain carries TRBV18 and TRBJ2-6; perhaps TRBD1 as D (6 bases). The CDR3 contains 23 residues. The V end was cut by 4 bases, the J end by 2 bases, with 33 bases between. Germline V gives CDR1 KGHSH, CDR2 LQKENI. CDR3 sequence: CASSRARTRFEPTQGTGANVLTF. The CDR3 DNA reads TGTGCCAGCTCACGGGCTCGGACTCGGTTCGAGCCGACCCAGGGGACTGGGGCCAACGTCCTGACTTTC.

In this sample, this clone turned up once. This chain uses TRBV19 with TRBJ2-7, with TRBD1 identical over 7 bases. With V trimmed by 5 bases and J by 3 bases, 4 bases remained unmatched. From germline, CDR1 is LNHDA and CDR2 SQIVND (reference sequence). This CDR3 region has 13 residues. The CDR3 reads CASSFQGDYEQYF. The DNA for the CDR3 is TGTGCCAGTAGTTTTCAGGGGGACTACGAGCAGTACTTC.

The chain has TRBV7-2 and TRBJ2-7, with D possibly matching TRBD2 (5 bases). CDR3 length equals 13 residues. V lost 1 base to trimming and J lost 6 bases, with 10 bases between them. Germline CDR1 and CDR2: SGHTA and FQGNSA. The CDR3 nucleotides read TGTGCCAGCAGCTTAGAGGAGGTTGGCGAGCAGTACTTC. Translated: CASSLEEVGEQYF.

The chain couples TRBV5-1 to TRBJ2-1, with 10 bases matching TRBD2. J was trimmed by 7 bases and V by 5 bases; bases with no gene match: 6. Per germline, CDR1 SGHRS and CDR2 YFSETQ. The CDR3 has 14 amino acids. As DNA, the CDR3 is TGCGCCAGCAGTCGACTAGCGGGTACGAATGAGCAGTTCTTC. Translating gives CASSRLAGTNEQFF. Supplemented by reference TRBV5-1 and TRBJ2-1, the full variable domain reads KAGVTQTPRYLIKTRGQQVTLSCSPISGHRSVSWYQQTPGQGLQFLFEYFSETQRNKGNFPGRFSGRQFSNSRSEMNVSTLELGDSALYLCASSRLAGTNEQFFGPGTRLTVL.

This rearrangement joins TRBV4-1 to TRBJ2-1; 9 nucleotides match TRBD2. The CDR3 is 13 residues long. Germline V gene lookup returns CDR1 MGHRA and CDR2 YSYEKL. The J segment lost 10 bases and the V segment lost 0 bases, leaving 1 base of the junction unmatched. CDR3 DNA sequence: TGCGCCAGCAGCCAAGAGCGGGGGGGGGAGCAGTTCTTC. This sequence encodes CASSQERGGEQFF.

J is TRBJ2-3 and V is TRBV18; D ambiguous. Trimming pared 6 bases from V and 6 bases from J, leaving 10 bases between. The CDR3 loop spans 12 amino acids. CDR1 KGHSH and CDR2 LQKENI come from the germline V gene. Here the CDR3 DNA reads TGTGCCAGCTCCCTAGAAATGGATACGCAGTATTTT. This encodes CASSLEMDTQYF.

This chain connects TRBV27 to TRBJ2-7; TRBD2 matches 13 bases. V gave up 2 bases and J gave up 4 bases; unmatched junction bases: 5. The CDR3 is 16 amino acids. CDR1 is MNHEY, CDR2 SMNVEV, per germline (reference sequence). CDR3 sequence reads: CASSLRGTSGVYEQYF. The CDR3 region has the DNA TGTGCCAGCAGTTTAAGAGGGACTAGCGGGGTTTACGAGCAGTACTTC.

The V call is TRBV5-4, the J call TRBJ1-1, with D possibly being TRBD1 (6 bases). V was shortened by 5 bases and J by 5 bases, with 22 bases between the two germline ends. Germline CDR1 SGHNT, CDR2 YYREEE (reference sequence). This CDR3 contains 16 residues. The CDR3 reads CASSTGTNYVLTEAFF. DNA of the CDR3: TGTGCCAGCAGTACCGGGACAAATTACGTTCTGACTGAAGCTTTCTTT.

The V and J genes are TRBV19 and TRBJ1-2; D unresolved. CDR1 and CDR2 from the germline V gene are LNHDA and SQIVND (reference sequence). Trimming took off 5 bases at V and 4 bases at J, with 8 bases between the two ends. This CDR3 has 12 residues. CDR3 sequence: CASSQSGYGYTF. The CDR3 DNA sequence: TGTGCCAGTAGTCAAAGCGGCTATGGCTACACCTTC.

This chain connects TRBV30 to TRBJ2-7, with D possibly matching TRBD2 (5 bases). Germline CDR1 is GTSNPN and CDR2 is SVGIG (reference sequence). Trimming pared 0 bases from V and 6 bases from J, leaving 12 bases between. The CDR3 loop spans 13 amino acids. CDR3 nucleotides: TGTGCCTGGAGTGTACTATTGGGGAGCGAGCAGTACTTC. As protein: CAWSVLLGSEQYF.

The chain recombines TRBV7-6 with TRBJ2-7, with 11 nucleotides matching TRBD1. The CDR3 runs to 15 residues. V lost 5 bases, J lost 5 bases, and 8 bases stayed unmatched. The germline V gene encodes CDR1 SGHVS and CDR2 FNYEAQ. The CDR3 DNA reads as TGTGCCAGCAGCCAAGCCGGACAGGGGGCAAACGAGCAGTACTTC. It encodes CASSQAGQGANEQYF.

J is TRBJ1-2 and V is TRBV7-9; D unclear. The CDR3 has 15 residues. CDR1 and CDR2 (germline): SEHNR, FQNEAQ (reference sequence). V was pared by 3 bases and J by 6 bases, with 17 bases between. CDR3 sequence reads: CASSFWTSPGHGYTF. Here the CDR3 DNA reads TGTGCCAGCAGCTTCTGGACTTCTCCTGGGCATGGCTACACCTTC.

The genes are TRBV5-1 and TRBJ2-5, with D unclear. V lost 10 bases to trimming and J lost 2 bases, with 9 bases between them. Germline assignment: CDR1 SGHRS and CDR2 YFSETQ. The CDR3 length is 11 residues. CDR3 bases: TGCGCCTCTAGTGAACAAGAGACCCAGTACTTC. This encodes CASSEQETQYF.

The chain recombines TRBV13 with TRBJ1-1; a weak D match, TRBD1 (5 bases). Trimming pared 0 bases from V and 1 base from J, leaving 6 bases between. This CDR3 spans 14 amino acids. The germline V gene encodes CDR1 PRHDT and CDR2 FYEKMQ (reference sequence). The CDR3 DNA is TGTGCCAGCAGCTTAGGCCAGGGGAACACTGAAGCTTTCTTT. It translates to CASSLGQGNTEAFF.

The rearrangement joins TRBV27 to TRBJ2-2; 12 nucleotides line up with TRBD2. Germline V gives CDR1 MNHEY, CDR2 SMNVEV (reference sequence). CDR3 length: 18 residues. The J segment lost 1 base and the V segment lost 7 bases, leaving 10 bases of the junction unmatched. The CDR3 sequence: CASTPTSGRVQNTGELFF. In nucleotides, the CDR3 is TGTGCCAGCACCCCGACTAGCGGGAGAGTCCAGAACACCGGGGAGCTGTTTTTT.

V usage is TRBV6-5 and J usage is TRBJ1-5, with D possibly matching TRBD1 (6 bases). V gave up 7 bases and J gave up 4 bases, with 14 bases separating them. The CDR3 sequence is 14 residues long. The V gene's germline CDR1 is MNHEY and CDR2 SVGAGI. DNA for the CDR3: TGTGCCAGCACCCCCATTAGGGGGAATCAGCCCCAGCATTTT. It codes for CASTPIRGNQPQHF.

J is TRBJ2-1 and V is TRBV2, with 8 bases aligning to TRBD1. The length of the CDR3 is 12 residues. Germline V lookup: CDR1 SNHLY, CDR2 FYNNEI. V shed 5 bases and J 6 bases; nucleotides not matched to a gene: 0. The CDR3 DNA follows: TGTGCCAGCAGTACAGGGGGCAATGAGCAGTTCTTC. Its translation is CASSTGGNEQFF.

V and J are TRBV7-6 and TRBJ1-4, with 9 positions matching TRBD1. The CDR3 runs 16 residues. The J segment lost 14 bases and the V segment lost 5 bases, leaving 18 bases of the junction unmatched. CDR1 and CDR2 (germline): SGHVS, FNYEAQ. This chain's CDR3 is CASSPGAGQGQKRLFF. CDR3 DNA: TGTGCCAGCAGCCCGGGGGCGGGACAGGGCCAGAAAAGGCTGTTTTTT. The whole variable domain, filled in from reference TRBV7-6 and TRBJ1-4, reads GAGVSQSPRYKVTKRGQDVALRCDPISGHVSLYWYRQALGQGPEFLTYFNYEAQQDKSGLPNDRFSAERPEGSISTLTIQRTEQRDSAMYRCASSPGAGQGQKRLFFGSGTQLSVL.